This is a list of T cell receptor beta chains from one sample in a study of control samples from healthy donors and cancer patients. Assay: immunoSEQ multiplex PCR; the TCRdb copy retains only in-frame clones and omits some. Found here are 95,000 to 150,000 clones, 70% to 90% of them singletons; the top ten hold approximately 3.5%. Sequenced input: blood. These receptors originate from a man aged 40-55 years in good health. CDR3s include the opening cysteine and the closing phenylalanine or tryptophan. The D gene is left open where the match is weak. Clone size appears in some rows only: once, few, many, or a class for an expanded clone.

D gene	V gene	CDR3 length	J gene	clone size	CDR3 protein	CDR3 DNA
.	TRBV28	15	TRBJ1-6	.	CASRTPEHYNSPLHF	TGTGCCAGCAGAACCCCAGAGCACTATAATTCACCCCTCCACTTT
.	TRBV5-1	14	TRBJ2-1	.	CASSLEWGYNEQFF	TGCGCCAGCAGCTTGGAATGGGGTTACAATGAGCAGTTCTTC
.	TRBV7-2	13	TRBJ2-7	few	CASSSAWSYEQYF	TGTGCCAGCAGCTCAGCGTGGTCATACGAGCAGTACTTC
TRBD1	TRBV29-1	14	TRBJ2-1	.	CSVQTGGGYNEQFF	TGCAGCGTCCAGACAGGGGGGGGCTACAATGAGCAGTTCTTC
.	TRBV6-2/TRBV6-3	16	TRBJ1-1	.	CASSYAPSQGGTEAFF	TGTGCCAGCAGTTACGCCCCGAGCCAGGGAGGGACTGAAGCTTTCTTT
.	TRBV27	13	TRBJ1-1	.	CASRRQGPTEAFF	TGTGCCAGCAGAAGGCAGGGGCCCACTGAAGCTTTCTTT
TRBD2	TRBV24-1	15	TRBJ2-5	.	CATGGASGGQETQYF	TGTGCCACCGGTGGGGCTAGCGGGGGCCAAGAGACCCAGTACTTC
.	TRBV5-1	12	TRBJ1-4	.	CASSLVGEKLFF	TGCGCCAGCAGCTTGGTAGGCGAAAAACTGTTTTTT
.	TRBV27	13	TRBJ1-1	.	CASRLDISTEAFF	TGTGCCAGCAGGCTTGACATTTCCACTGAAGCTTTCTTT
TRBD1	TRBV7-2	14	TRBJ1-1	few	CASSSTGGGTEAFF	TGTGCCAGCAGTTCAACAGGGGGCGGCACTGAAGCTTTCTTT
.	TRBV15	15	TRBJ2-2	.	CATSRDGEATGELFF	TGTGCCACCAGCAGAGATGGGGAAGCCACCGGGGAGCTGTTTTTT
TRBD2	TRBV2	15	TRBJ2-2	.	CASSELASGTGELFF	TGTGCCAGCAGTGAACTAGCTAGCGGCACCGGGGAGCTGTTTTTT
.	TRBV30	13	TRBJ1-5	.	CAWSVDSNQPQHF	TGTGCCTGGAGTGTGGATAGCAATCAGCCCCAGCATTTT
.	TRBV5-3	12	TRBJ2-2	.	CARSPGAGELFF	TGTGCCAGAAGCCCAGGGGCCGGGGAGCTGTTTTTT
TRBD1	TRBV19	14	TRBJ1-5	.	CASRGTGAGQPQHF	TGTGCCAGTCGCGGGACAGGGGCGGGTCAGCCCCAGCATTTT
.	TRBV5-1	14	TRBJ1-1	.	CASSPGSVGTEAFF	TGCGCCAGCAGCCCAGGATCCGTTGGCACTGAAGCTTTCTTT
TRBD1	TRBV27	16	TRBJ1-2	.	CASSLSIGTGGGGYTF	TGTGCCAGCAGTTTATCGATAGGGACAGGGGGCGGTGGCTACACCTTC
.	TRBV3-1/TRBV3-2	15	TRBJ2-7	.	CASSHTGTQDHEQYF	TGTGCCAGCAGCCATACCGGGACTCAAGACCACGAGCAGTACTTC
.	TRBV19	15	TRBJ1-5	.	CASRTDSTSNQPQHF	TGTGCCAGTAGGACGGACAGTACTAGCAATCAGCCCCAGCATTTT
.	TRBV7-8	15	TRBJ2-7	.	CASSLALRGGVEQYF	TGTGCCAGCAGCTTAGCGCTGCGGGGAGGTGTCGAGCAGTACTTC
.	TRBV12-3/TRBV12-4	11	TRBJ1-1	.	CASSFRGEAFF	TGTGCCAGCAGTTTTCGGGGTGAAGCTTTCTTT
.	TRBV7-2	15	TRBJ1-2	.	CASSVLREFGRGYTF	TGTGCCAGCAGCGTTCTCCGGGAGTTCGGGCGAGGCTACACCTTC
.	TRBV24-1	13	TRBJ1-5	.	CATSDTGFGPQHF	TGTGCCACCAGTGACACAGGGTTTGGGCCCCAGCATTTT
.	TRBV11-1	14	TRBJ1-2	.	CASSPARGAIGYTF	TGTGCCAGCAGCCCTGCCCGGGGGGCAATTGGCTACACCTTC
.	TRBV4-1	13	TRBJ1-1	.	CASRSWRGTEAFF	TGCGCCAGCAGATCGTGGAGGGGCACTGAAGCTTTCTTT
.	TRBV28	14	TRBJ1-2	.	CASRGGPSVYGYTF	TGTGCCAGCAGAGGCGGGCCATCGGTCTATGGCTACACCTTC
.	TRBV28	12	TRBJ1-4	.	CASSSSDEKLFF	TGTGCCAGCAGTAGTTCGGATGAAAAACTGTTTTTT
TRBD1	TRBV15	16	TRBJ1-6	.	CATTQSLDRGNSPLHF	TGTGCCACCACCCAATCTTTGGACAGGGGGAATTCACCCCTCCACTTT
.	TRBV7-2	16	TRBJ1-3	once	CASSLYGGDSGNTIYF	TGTGCCAGCAGCTTGTATGGGGGTGACTCTGGAAACACCATATATTTT
.	TRBV7-9	13	TRBJ1-1	.	CASSSRRSTEAFF	TGTGCCAGCAGTTCCAGACGGAGCACTGAAGCTTTCTTT
.	TRBV7-2	16	TRBJ1-4	few	CASSLGLVATNEKLFF	TGTGCCAGCAGCTTAGGACTAGTTGCAACTAATGAAAAACTGTTTTTT
.	TRBV11-2	14	TRBJ1-3	.	CASSAGRGENTIYF	TGTGCCAGCAGCGCCGGACGGGGAGAGAACACCATATATTTT
TRBD1	TRBV5-4	14	TRBJ1-3	.	CASSLEQGANTIYF	TGTGCCAGCAGCTTGGAACAGGGGGCAAACACCATATATTTT
.	TRBV9	16	TRBJ2-2	.	CASSVWGGGEARELFF	TGTGCCAGCAGCGTATGGGGTGGCGGGGAAGCTAGGGAGCTGTTTTTT
TRBD1	TRBV30	16	TRBJ1-6	.	CAWSVGQRNYNSPLHF	TGTGCCTGGAGTGTGGGACAGCGAAACTATAATTCACCCCTCCACTTT
.	TRBV3-1/TRBV3-2	15	TRBJ2-7	.	CASSQDRGLPYEQYF	TGTGCCAGCAGCCAAGACAGGGGCTTACCCTACGAGCAGTACTTC
.	TRBV3-1/TRBV3-2	13	TRBJ1-1	few	CASSRDGTLEAFF	TGTGCCAGCAGTCGGGACGGAACACTGGAAGCTTTCTTT
.	TRBV7-2	15	TRBJ1-1	once	CASSPRAGTNAEAFF	TGTGCCAGCAGCCCTCGCGCAGGGACGAACGCTGAAGCTTTCTTT
.	TRBV12-3/TRBV12-4	13	TRBJ1-6	.	CASSPRTNSPLHF	TGTGCCAGCAGTCCCCGAACTAATTCACCCCTCCACTTT
.	TRBV6-6	14	TRBJ1-5	.	CASGGHNPSGPQHF	TGTGCCAGCGGGGGACACAATCCTTCGGGGCCCCAGCATTTT
.	TRBV6-1	15	TRBJ1-4	.	CASSDQYLEFEKLFF	TGTGCCAGCAGTGATCAGTACTTGGAGTTTGAAAAACTGTTTTTT